The 8 T cell receptor beta chains in this list originate from one sample, sequenced in a study of blood T cell repertoires in COVID-19. The protocol was immunoSEQ multiplex PCR, while the TCRdb copy is restricted to in-frame clones and leaves out a portion. The sample yields hundreds of thousands of clones, 80% to 90% seen once. The material sequenced was PBMCs or T cells enriched from blood (not recorded which). The receptor set was obtained from a woman in her fifties or sixties who had recovered from COVID-19.

The rearrangement links TRBV11-2 to TRBJ1-4, with TRBD1 matching over 7 bases. This CDR3 is 13 amino acids long. CDR1 and CDR2 from the germline V gene are SGHAT and FQNNGV. Losses at the gene ends were 5 bases for V and 8 bases for J; bases not matched to a gene: 5. The CDR3 coding sequence is TGTGCCAGCAGCCCTCGACAGGGAGAAAAACTGTTTTTT. The encoded protein is CASSPRQGEKLFF.

This clone was observed once. This chain uses TRBV2 with TRBJ2-7; 9 bases map to TRBD1. Germline V gene data show CDR1 as SNHLY and CDR2 as FYNNEI. There are 15 residues in the CDR3. With V trimmed by 1 base and J by 0 bases, 1 base remained unmatched. CDR3 DNA sequence: TGTGCCAGCAGTGAAGGGACAGGGGACTCCTACGAGCAGTACTTC. This gives the protein CASSEGTGDSYEQYF.

J is TRBJ1-6 and V is TRBV3-1 (or the pseudogene TRBV3-2); 10 bases fit TRBD1. The CDR3 spans 14 residues. V shed 8 bases and J 10 bases; nucleotides not matched to a gene: 8. The germline CDR1 and CDR2 sequences are LGHDT and YNNKEL (reference sequence). DNA for the CDR3: TGTGCCAGCTCGAGACAGGGGGCTTGGTCACCCCTCCACTTT. This codes for CASSRQGAWSPLHF.

This rearrangement joins TRBV29-1 to TRBJ2-2, with 7 bases that match TRBD1. The germline CDR1 and CDR2 sequences are SQVTM and ANQGSEA. V lost 6 bases to trimming and J lost 3 bases; unmatched junction nucleotides: 4. This CDR3 comprises 13 residues. CDR3 sequence reads: CSVSTGDTGELFF. The CDR3 nucleotides read TGCAGCGTCTCAACAGGGGACACCGGGGAGCTGTTTTTT.

This clone was detected once. The V and J genes are TRBV3-1 (or the pseudogene TRBV3-2) and TRBJ2-1; TRBD2 matches at 8 bases. The CDR3 is 16 amino acids. CDR1 LGHDT and CDR2 YNNKEL come from the germline V gene (reference sequence). The junction had 11 bases not matched to a gene; V was cut back by 1 base and J by 9 bases. CDR3 bases: TGTGCCAGCAGCCAAGCTAAACGGGGGGGCCCTATTGAGCAGTTCTTC. Translation: CASSQAKRGGPIEQFF.

The V gene is TRBV7-6, the J gene TRBJ2-7, with 9 bases identical to TRBD1. The V segment lost 5 bases and the J segment 6 bases; nucleotides outside the gene matches: 11. This CDR3 is built from 15 residues. The germline gives CDR1 SGHVS, CDR2 FNYEAQ. CDR3 nucleotide sequence: TGTGCCAGCAGCCCGCTCGGACAGGGGCTCCCCGAGCAGTACTTC. Its protein is CASSPLGQGLPEQYF.

The chain couples TRBV6-2 or TRBV6-3 to TRBJ2-1; 14 positions agree with TRBD2. This CDR3 region has 16 residues. Germline trimming cut 4 bases from V and 7 bases from J; bases unmatched to any gene: 6. Germline-derived CDR1 and CDR2 are MNHEY and SVGEGT. The CDR3 loop is CASSSRTSGGLNEQFF. CDR3 sequence (DNA): TGTGCCAGCAGTTCCAGGACTAGCGGGGGGCTTAATGAGCAGTTCTTC.

The chain has TRBV6-5 and TRBJ2-1; 8 positions agree with TRBD2. The CDR3 extends over 14 amino acids. CDR1 is MNHEY and CDR2 is SVGAGI in the germline V gene. Trimming took 6 bases from V and 7 from J; bases not matched to a gene: 8. The DNA of the CDR3 is TGTGCCAGCAGCTCGGGGGGGCCTGGGAATGAGCAGTTCTTC. Translating it yields CASSSGGPGNEQFF.